The sequence of this T cell receptor (beta chain) was determined in a study of T cell changes during pregnancy in multiple sclerosis. Germline CDR1 reads MDHEN; CDR2 reads SYDVKM. The V gene lost 5 bases and the J gene lost 8 bases, with 19 bases spanning the gap. The CDR3 totals 15 residues. Generated by immunoSEQ multiplex PCR, the TCRdb table keeps only in-frame clones and is missing some. The sample holds under 45,000 clones, 96% seen once. The material sequenced was peripheral blood, taken in the second trimester of pregnancy. This TCR was recovered from a female donor with multiple sclerosis, enrolled in a pregnancy study. This chain joins TRBV28 and TRBJ2-1; D may be TRBD2 (6 bases). The CDR3, as DNA: TGTGCCAGCAGTCTCCAGGGACTTAAGCCCTATGAGCAGTTCTTC. Protein product: CASSLQGLKPYEQFF.